This TCR beta chain originates from a study of tumour-infiltrating T cells in Burkitt lymphoma. The method was immunoSEQ multiplex PCR; TCRdb's version includes in-frame clones alone and lacks a portion of them. The sample has tens of thousands of clones, roughly 30% seen once; the top ten hold 2.9%. Trimming cost V 1 base and J 0 bases; bases outside gene matches: 2. The CDR3 totals 15 residues. From germline, CDR1 is MNHNS and CDR2 SASEGT. The sequence was obtained from a human donor with Burkitt lymphoma. Sample: tumor tissue. The chain recombines TRBV6-1 with TRBJ2-7, with 8 bases matching TRBD2. This CDR3 is CASSEGAGGSYEQYF. The CDR3 nucleotides read TGTGCCAGCAGTGAAGGGGCGGGGGGCTCCTACGAGCAGTACTTC.